Reported below is one T cell receptor (beta chain). J was trimmed by 2 bases and V by 0 bases; bases with no gene match: 5. The germline V gene encodes CDR1 SGHTS and CDR2 YDEGEE. The CDR3 covers 15 residues. This specimen comes from a study of shared clonotypes between healthy human individuals. Methods used by the authors: Quality scores were absent from the junction-only immunoSEQ sequences, so filtering differed. This table comes from immunoSEQ multiplex PCR, and its TCRdb copy is limited to in-frame clones, with some not included. That table furnishes V, J and clone size, whereas the DNA furnished D and trimming. The sample lists some 2,000,000 clones, around 96% occurring once. CD8 cells regarded as naive lacked CD45RO, were positively chosen for CCR7, and omitted terminally differentiated effector memory CD45RA+ cells.

Sequenced sample: naive CD8+ T cells sorted from blood. The chain carries TRBV5-8 and TRBJ2-7; 7 nucleotides match TRBD1. This TCR was recovered from a man younger than 30 in good health. The CDR3 sequence is CASSLGTGDAYEQYF. The CDR3 DNA reads TGTGCCAGCAGCTTGGGGACAGGCGATGCCTACGAGCAGTACTTC.